The present TCR beta chain was sequenced within a study of molecular identifiers for immune sequencing clone quantification. General study results and limits: Beyond 20 RNA copies, clones held over 97% of effector molecules, compared with under 1% in naive cells.

The authors built bulk TCR libraries by previously described methods with listed TCR primers. MiXCR was run by TCRdb on the PCR reads, yielding one entry per CDR3 protein. The table has some 580,000 distinct CDR3 sequences, approximately 24% seen once. CDR3 length: 15 residues. V shed 4 bases and J shed 3 bases, with 17 bases lying between them. Germline CDR1 SGHRS, CDR2 YFSETQ. About this clonotype itself: Antigen unknown.

Naive CD8 T cells were picked out by sorting for CD8+CD4-CCR7+CD45RA+. What was sequenced was naive CD8+ T cells from blood, with Jurkat cell RNA spiked in. Subset here: FACS-sorted CD8+CD4-CCR7+CD45RA+ naive T cells. The chain joins TRBV5-1 to TRBJ2-7; D gene ambiguous. This clonotype originated in a human donor in good health. Some libraries in this study had Jurkat cell RNA spiked in. CDR3 region: CASSPGSPPGYEQYF. DNA for the CDR3: TGCGCCAGCAGCCCCGGGTCCCCTCCGGGCTACGAGCAGTACTTC.